The 9 T cell receptor beta chains below were found in one sample sequenced in a study of T cells in Graves' hyperthyroidism and ophthalmopathy. What was amplified from RNA transcripts were TCR beta CDR3 regions. During a first-round RT-PCR of the TCR CDR3, the HTBI primer set was used. MiXCR, applied by TCRdb to the multiplex PCR reads, yields one record per CDR3 protein. Among some 700,000 distinct CDR3 sequences listed, 17% were seen once. Sequenced input: blood. Receptors originate from a man aged 50-59 years with Graves' hyperthyroidism.

This clonotype was picked up many times. The gene calls are TRBV12-3 or TRBV12-4 and TRBJ1-5; TRBD1 aligns across 9 bases. The CDR3 extends over 14 amino acids. The trim removed 7 bases at V and 3 bases at J, leaving 4 bases unmatched. CDR3 sequence (DNA): TGTGCCAGCAACACAGGGGGCGTCAATCAGCCCCAGCATTTT. Translated, it gives CASNTGGVNQPQHF.

Details on this clonotype: This may be a read error: a much more frequent sequence differs by one nucleotide. The chain carries TRBV3-1 and TRBJ1-2, with a possible D match to TRBD1 (6 bases). CDR3 length equals 14 residues. The germline CDR1 and CDR2 sequences are LGHDT and YNNKEL (reference sequence). The CDR3 DNA reads as TGTGCCGGCAGCCCCGTTTTTGGGACATTTGGCTACACCTTC. Its protein product is CAGSPVFGTFGYTF.

This clonotype was detected many times. This chain links TRBV28 with TRBJ1-2; 9 nucleotides agree with TRBD1. Losses at the gene ends were 4 bases for V and 6 bases for J; bases not matched to a gene: 9. The CDR3 is made up of 15 amino acids. Germline CDR1 and CDR2: MDHEN and SYDVKM. The CDR3, as DNA: TGTGCCAGCAGTTCCCGGGACAGGGAATGGCATGGCTACACCTTC. Translated, it gives CASSSRDREWHGYTF.

The chain employs TRBV25-1 and TRBJ1-2, with D unresolved. The CDR3 loop spans 14 amino acids. V lost 6 bases to trimming and J lost 4 bases, with 15 bases between them. Germline CDR1 and CDR2: MGHDK and SYGVNS. CDR3 sequence: CASRFQLPPYGYTF. CDR3 sequence (DNA): TGTGCCAGCAGGTTTCAGCTCCCGCCCTATGGCTACACCTTC.

This clonotype has ten or more counts. The chain links TRBV7-8 to TRBJ2-7; D remains ambiguous. The CDR3 consists of 15 residues. V was clipped by 1 base and J by 3 bases, with 13 bases between them. Germline CDR1 and CDR2: SGHVS and FQNEAQ. In DNA form, the CDR3 reads TGTGCCAGCAGCTTAGTCGGCGGCCGGCTCTACGAGCAGTACTTC. Translated: CASSLVGGRLYEQYF.

The table lists this clonotype with many counts. The chain has TRBV12-3 or TRBV12-4 and TRBJ1-2, with D perhaps matching TRBD1 (5 bases). The germline V and J ends were trimmed by 3 bases and 3 bases, with 8 bases remaining between them. The CDR3 covers 13 residues. This CDR3 is CASSFGRDYGYTF. The CDR3 DNA reads as TGTGCCAGCAGTTTCGGCAGGGACTATGGCTACACCTTC.

This chain links TRBV19 with TRBJ1-2, with TRBD1 as a possible D gene (6 bases). V lost 3 bases and J lost 0, with 8 bases in between. CDR1 is LNHDA and CDR2 is SQIVND in the germline V gene (reference sequence). The CDR3 contains 14 residues. The chain's CDR3 is CASSIRTANYGYTF. CDR3 bases: TGTGCCAGTAGTATCCGGACAGCTAACTATGGCTACACCTTC. Full variable domain (outside the CDR3, taken from reference TRBV19 and TRBJ1-2): DGGITQSPKYLFRKEGQNVTLSCEQNLNHDAMYWYRQDPGQGLRLIYYSQIVNDFQKGDIAEGYSVSREKKESFPLTVTSAQKNPTAFYLCASSIRTANYGYTFGSGTRLTVV.

The J gene is TRBJ2-1, the V gene TRBV29-1, with 13 bases fitting TRBD2. The CDR3 is 15 residues long. V lost 3 bases to trimming and J lost 5 bases; unmatched junction nucleotides: 4. The germline V gene encodes CDR1 SQVTM and CDR2 ANQGSEA. CDR3 nucleotides: TGCAGCGTTGATCCCGGGACTAGCGGGAACAATGAGCAGTTCTTC. Translated: CSVDPGTSGNNEQFF.

Concerning this clonotype: Compared with germline, one end of the junction differs, possibly owing to a read error. The chain links TRBV12-3 or TRBV12-4 to TRBJ2-1; D not certain. This CDR3 has 12 residues. CDR3 amino acids: CASSLGYNKQFF. The DNA for the CDR3 is TGTGCCAGCAGTTTAGGGTACAATAAGCAGTTCTTC.